Here is one T cell receptor (beta chain) with its context. The data are from a study of lymphopenia after photon versus proton radiotherapy. The CDR3 totals 17 residues. Germline-derived CDR1 and CDR2 are SGHRS and YFSETQ. V shed 3 bases and J shed 0 bases, with 18 bases lying between them. Only in-frame clones appear in the TCRdb table, and some are missing; sequencing was by immunoSEQ multiplex PCR. The repertoire includes tens of thousands of clones, roughly 90% of them detected once, and roughly 15% sits in the top ten. The chain recombines TRBV5-1 with TRBJ1-1; D not certain. The clonotype originates from a man in his 60s with cholangiocarcinoma. The sample here was peripheral blood, taken from a patient treated with photon-based radiotherapy. The CDR3 DNA reads as TGCGCCAGCAGCTGGAATGTGGTCGCTGGAATGAACACTGAAGCTTTCTTT. Translated: CASSWNVVAGMNTEAFF.